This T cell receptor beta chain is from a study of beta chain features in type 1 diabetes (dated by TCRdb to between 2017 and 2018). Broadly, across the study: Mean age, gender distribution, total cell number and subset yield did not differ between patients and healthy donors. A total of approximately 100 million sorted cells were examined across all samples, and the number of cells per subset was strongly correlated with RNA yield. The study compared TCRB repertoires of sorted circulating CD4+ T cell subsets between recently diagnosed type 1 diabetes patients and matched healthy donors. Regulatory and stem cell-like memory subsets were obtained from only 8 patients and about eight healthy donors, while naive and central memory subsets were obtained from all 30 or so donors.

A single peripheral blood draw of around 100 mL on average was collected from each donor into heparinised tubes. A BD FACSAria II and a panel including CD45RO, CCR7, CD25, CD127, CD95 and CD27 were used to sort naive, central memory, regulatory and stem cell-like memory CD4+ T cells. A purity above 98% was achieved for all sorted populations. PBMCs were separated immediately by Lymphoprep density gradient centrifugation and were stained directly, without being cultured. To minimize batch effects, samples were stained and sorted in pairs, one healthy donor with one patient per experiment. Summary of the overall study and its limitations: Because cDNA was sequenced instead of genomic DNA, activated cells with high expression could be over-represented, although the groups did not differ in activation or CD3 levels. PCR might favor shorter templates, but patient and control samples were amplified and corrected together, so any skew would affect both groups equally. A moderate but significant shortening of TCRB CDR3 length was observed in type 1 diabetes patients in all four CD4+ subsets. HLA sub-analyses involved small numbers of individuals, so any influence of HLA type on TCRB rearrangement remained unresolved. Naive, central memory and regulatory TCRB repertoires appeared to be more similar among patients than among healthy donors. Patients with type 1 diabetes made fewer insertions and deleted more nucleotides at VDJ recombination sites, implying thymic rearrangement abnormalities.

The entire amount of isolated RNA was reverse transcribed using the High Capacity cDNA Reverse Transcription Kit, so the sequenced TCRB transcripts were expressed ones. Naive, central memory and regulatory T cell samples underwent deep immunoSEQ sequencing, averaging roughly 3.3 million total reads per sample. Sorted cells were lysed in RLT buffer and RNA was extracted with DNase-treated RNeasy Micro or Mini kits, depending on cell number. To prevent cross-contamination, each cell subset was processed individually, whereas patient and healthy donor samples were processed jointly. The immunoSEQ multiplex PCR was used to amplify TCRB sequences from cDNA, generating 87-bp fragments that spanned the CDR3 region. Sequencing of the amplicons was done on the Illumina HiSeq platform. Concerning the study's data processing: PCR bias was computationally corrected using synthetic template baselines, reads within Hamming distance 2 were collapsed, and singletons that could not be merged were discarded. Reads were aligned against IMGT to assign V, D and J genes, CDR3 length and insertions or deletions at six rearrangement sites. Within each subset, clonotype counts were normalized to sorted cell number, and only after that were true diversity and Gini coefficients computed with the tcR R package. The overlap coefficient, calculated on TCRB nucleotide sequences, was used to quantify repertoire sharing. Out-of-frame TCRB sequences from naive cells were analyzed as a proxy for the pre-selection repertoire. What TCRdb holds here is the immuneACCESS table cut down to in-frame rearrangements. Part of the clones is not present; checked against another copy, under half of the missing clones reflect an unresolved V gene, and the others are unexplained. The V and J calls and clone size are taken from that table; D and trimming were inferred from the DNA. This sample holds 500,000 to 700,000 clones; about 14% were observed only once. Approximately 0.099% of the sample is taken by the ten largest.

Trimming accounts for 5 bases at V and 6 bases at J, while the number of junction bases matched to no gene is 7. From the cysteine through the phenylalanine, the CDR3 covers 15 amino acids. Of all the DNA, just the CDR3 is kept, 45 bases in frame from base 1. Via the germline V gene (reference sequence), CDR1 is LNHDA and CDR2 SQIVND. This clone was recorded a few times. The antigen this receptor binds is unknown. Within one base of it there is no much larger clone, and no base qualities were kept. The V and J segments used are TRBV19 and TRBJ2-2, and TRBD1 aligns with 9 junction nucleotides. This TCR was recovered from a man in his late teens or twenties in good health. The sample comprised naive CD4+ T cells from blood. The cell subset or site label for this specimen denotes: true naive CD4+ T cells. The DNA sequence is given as TGTGCCAGTAGTCCCGGGGACAGGGACGCCGGGGAGCTGTTTTTT. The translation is CASSPGDRDAGELFF.